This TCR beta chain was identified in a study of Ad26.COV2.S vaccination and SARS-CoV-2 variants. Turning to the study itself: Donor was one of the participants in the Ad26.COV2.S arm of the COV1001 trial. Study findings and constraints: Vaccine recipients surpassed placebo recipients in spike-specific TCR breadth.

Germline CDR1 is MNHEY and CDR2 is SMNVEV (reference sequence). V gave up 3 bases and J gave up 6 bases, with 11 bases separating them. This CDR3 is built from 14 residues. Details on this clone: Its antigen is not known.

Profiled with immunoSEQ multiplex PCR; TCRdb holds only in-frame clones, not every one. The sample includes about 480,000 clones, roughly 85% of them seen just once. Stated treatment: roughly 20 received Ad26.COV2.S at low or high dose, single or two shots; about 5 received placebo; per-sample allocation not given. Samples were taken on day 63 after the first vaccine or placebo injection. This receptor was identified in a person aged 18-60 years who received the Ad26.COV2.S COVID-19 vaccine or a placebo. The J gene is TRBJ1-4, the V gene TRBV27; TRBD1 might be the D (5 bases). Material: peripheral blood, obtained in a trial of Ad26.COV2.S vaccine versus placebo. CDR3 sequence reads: CASSLTARDEKLFF. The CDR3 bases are TGTGCCAGCAGTTTGACAGCGCGAGATGAAAAACTGTTTTTT.